This entry describes one T cell receptor (beta chain). Which antigen it targets is not known. No base quality values were provided; no much bigger clone lies one nucleotide off. From the germline V gene, CDR1 is KGHSH and CDR2 is LQKENI. The CDR3 has 14 amino acids, counting the end cysteine and phenylalanine. Only the CDR3 portion is preserved as DNA: 42 bases, with reading frame beginning at the first base. The germline V and J ends show losses of 3 bases and 3 bases respectively, and no gene match explains 4 bases of the junction. The data were taken from a study of cytomegalovirus exposure and HLA in healthy donors (dated by TCRdb to 2016 to 2017). With respect to the entire study: In an earlier analysis of some 610 of the donors, around 300 Gb of sequence data and just under 120 million unique TCR beta sequences from roughly 190 million T cells were reported. Approximately 300 gigabases of sequencing data and about 92 million unique TCR sequences made up an early release that covered several hundred HLA-typed donors. The genetic ancestry cluster associated with self-reported Caucasian donors included 81% of the roughly 410 genotyped donors. The aim of the study was to test whether cataloging public T cell receptors could identify signatures of past pathogen exposure. Using immunosequencing, the study profiled T cell repertoires from some 670 subjects and related those repertoires to cytomegalovirus serostatus. Besides the first cohort of 666 subjects, a separate validation cohort made up of about 120 different subjects was used. The study combined high-throughput TCR immunosequencing, statistical association of individual TCRs with disease status, and machine learning to predict cytomegalovirus infection status. A later analysis re-analyzed previously published TCR beta repertoires from 600 to 850 donors and added high-resolution HLA genotyping to study TCR occurrence patterns. Rather than using new phenotypic data, the later analysis identified candidate immune exposures from TCR beta sequences and from how often those sequences occurred across donors. An earlier analysis of some 500 of the donors applied high-throughput TCR beta sequencing to assess whether each TCR beta V gene segment acted as functional or pseudogenic. Alongside the repertoire data, information on donor age, sex, ethnicity and CMV serostatus was compiled. Genome-wide SNP genotypes for about 60% of the roughly 670 donors were used in a later genetic analysis, which treated that subset as a discovery cohort. All discovery cohort repertoires had been generated on a single sequencing platform. Class I and class II HLA loci were covered by the typing at four-digit resolution. Typing coverage differed by locus: A, B, C, DRB1 and DQB1 were typed in about 620-640 donors, DQA1 in about 500, DPA1 in 600 to 610, and DPB1 in 450 to 490. Roughly five DR-DQ haplotypes were handled as single units for association and clustering because linkage in the cohort was strong. Among 398 genotyped donors of the cohort, an average of about 240,000 unique TCR beta nucleotide sequences were sequenced per donor, roughly 20% of them non-productive. General findings and caveats noted by the study authors: The presence/absence analyses assumed that sequencing depth was roughly uniform across donors, and that assumption may not be true. A later analysis reported that several top co-occurrence clusters appeared linked to parvovirus B19, influenza, CMV and Epstein-Barr virus. According to a later analysis, TCR association rates differed among HLA loci, with DRB1 alleles showing the most associated TCRs and HLA-C alleles showing the fewest. Because HLA typing was missing for some donors at each locus, association tests included only the typed subset. In an earlier analysis of 587 of the donors, most TCR beta V segments were observed in productive rearrangements about 90% or about 30% of the time, broadly matching IMGT annotations. Most CMV-associated TCR beta chains appeared to be HLA-restricted in a later analysis, and the HLA associations seemed to be driven largely by CMV exposure. The only immune exposure information available for the cohort was CMV serostatus. Because counts were too low, seventeen rarely observed V segments, including chromosome 9 orphons, were left out of the earlier analysis of over 550 of the donors. In a later analysis, HLA-associated TCR beta chains were found to be more clonally expanded and to have lower generation probabilities than equally common non-associated chains. Cytomegalovirus status was reported to be diagnosed by the classifier with high specificity and sensitivity in both the original and validation cohorts. In a later analysis, 16,951 TCR beta sequences were associated with specific HLA alleles at a false discovery rate of 0.05. A cluster of highly shared sequence variants was judged likely to represent a technical artifact of the sequencing pipeline. A later genetic analysis reported fewer N-insertions in productive TCRs among donors in an Asian-associated ancestry cluster than the roughly 670-donor mean. In the study, about 150 TCR beta chains were listed as associated with cytomegalovirus. An association between a missense DCLRE1C variant and V-gene and J-gene trimming of TCR beta chains was found in a later genetic analysis and replicated in an independent cohort. Only TCR beta chains were sequenced in this cohort, and the absence of alpha or paired-chain data limited detectable features. Assigning TCR associations to individual alleles was difficult when HLA alleles, especially DR and DQ, strongly co-occurred. Because the 87-base-pair reads could not distinguish some IMGT-functional V segments, including TRBV6-2 and TRBV6-3, those segments were excluded. A further reported finding was that TCR beta sequences accurately predicted the HLA-A and HLA-B alleles for most subjects in the first cohort. Linkage disequilibrium might explain the correlated functional status among segregating V segments, but an unknown experimental factor could not be ruled out. While some public TCRs were present in many individuals, most TCR sequences turned up only very rarely across donors. According to the authors, the approach could potentially be generalized to other disease states and immunological phenotypes. A few of the identified cytomegalovirus-associated TCR beta chains were confirmed in vitro to be specific for cytomegalovirus antigens.

The cohort was made up of 666 healthy bone marrow donors. All cohort members were sampled while nominally healthy, although unrecorded immune exposures were likely present. The donor tested CMV seronegative, placing the donor among the 352 seronegative members of the cohort. Every donor gave a peripheral blood sample, and the peripheral blood mononuclear cells from that sample were used for TCR beta sequencing. Genomic DNA was extracted from the blood cell samples with the Qiagen DNeasy Blood Extraction Kit. The library was obtained by the immunoSEQ multiplex PCR assay. The multiplex PCR relied on a mix of 60 forward primers for TCR Vbeta segments and 13 reverse primers for TCR Jbeta segments. The CDR3 region of rearranged TCR beta genes was amplified from genomic DNA with a multiplex PCR assay. The Illumina HiSeq System was used to sequence the amplified TCR beta libraries as 87-base-pair reads. Per the original workflow: A later analysis counted approximately 84 million unique TCR beta chains across the 600 to 850 repertoires, and roughly 11 million of these chains were shared by at least two donors. A nearest-neighbor algorithm error-corrected the raw reads and collapsed the reads into unique sequences, merging closely related sequences to remove PCR and sequencing errors. CDR3 sequences were aligned to IMGT reference sequences to assign V, D and J gene segments. Each retained sequence needed at least a six-nucleotide match to both a V gene segment and a J gene segment. Rearrangements were called productive when the CDR3 lacked stop codons and stayed in frame with V and J; all others were non-productive. Following IMGT convention, CDR3 was defined as the stretch from the second conserved V-encoded cysteine up to the conserved J-encoded phenylalanine. The earlier analysis of 500 to 650 of the donors excluded any sequence lacking an unambiguous match to a single V gene segment. An earlier analysis of several hundred of the donors called V segments functional above 56.7% productive rearrangements and segregating when the between-donor standard deviation exceeded 5%. A statistical classification framework was built to diagnose cytomegalovirus status from the catalog of TCR beta chain sequences. V and J gene assignment, in a later analysis, came from comparing TCR nucleotide sequences with IMGT/GENE-DB human TR gene sequences. In a later analysis, CDR3 sequences and most-parsimonious VDJ recombination scenarios were assigned using the TCRdist pipeline. A later analysis defined each TCR beta chain by its CDR3 amino acid sequence plus V-gene family, and excluded reads lacking a unique V-gene family. To address suspected cross-contamination and a sequencing artifact, a later analysis removed over 500 highly shared, low-generation-probability nucleotide sequences. For each public chain, a later analysis derived a clonal expansion index from normalized ranks of inferred template counts within each repertoire. Generation probabilities in a later analysis came from a VDJ recombination model fitted to out-of-frame rearrangements, and those results were checked against IGoR. In a later analysis, hypergeometric tests were used to score TCR-TCR, TCR-HLA and TCR-CMV co-occurrence, with a repertoire-size bias correction applied to TCR pairs. In a later analysis, false discovery rates were estimated by permuting HLA or CMV assignments 20 times. In a later analysis, co-occurring TCRs were grouped with DBSCAN, and TCRdist sequence similarity was added when clustering was performed within HLA-allele-positive subsets. Repertoires with fewer than 30,000 or more than 120,000 public chains were left out of co-occurrence clustering, as were about five repertoires with anomalous nucleotide sharing. In TCRdb, the immuneACCESS table is reduced to in-frame sequences with V and J assigned. These tables do not hold every clone; where another copy was compared, an unresolved V gene accounts for under half, and the others remain unexplained. Clone size and V and J calls were adopted from that table, with D and trimming inferred from the DNA. In this sample the table shows hundreds of thousands of clones, approximately 79% of which occur a single time. The ten largest clonotypes hold approximately 1.8% of the sample.

This clonotype was sampled from a male donor in good health and CMV-seronegative. This receptor chain uses TRBV18 and TRBJ1-2; 7 middle bases align to TRBD1. The sample taken for sequencing was PBMCs. The CDR3 is CASSPAGGYYGYTF. The DNA sequence is TGTGCCAGCTCACCGGCAGGGGGGTACTATGGCTACACCTTC.